The next 16 T cell receptor beta chains were all read from a single sample in a study of blood T cell repertoires in COVID-19. Measured with immunoSEQ multiplex PCR; TCRdb has only the in-frame clones, and not every one. The data contain just over 80,000 clones, about 76% of them singletons. Sequencing input: peripheral blood. These receptor sequences come from a woman older than 75 with active or convalescent COVID-19.

In this sample, this clone turned up many times. The rearrangement uses TRBV5-4 and TRBJ2-1; 7 bases are a match to TRBD2. This CDR3 has 16 amino acids. Germline CDR1 SGHNT, CDR2 YYREEE (reference sequence). With V trimmed by 2 bases and J by 0 bases, 5 bases remained unmatched. CDR3 sequence: CASSFLSGDSYNEQFF. CDR3 in DNA: TGTGCCAGCAGCTTCCTCAGCGGGGACTCCTACAATGAGCAGTTCTTC.

Only a few counts were recorded for this clone. V usage is TRBV7-8 and J usage is TRBJ1-1; possible D gene TRBD1, 5 bases. Trimming removed 5 bases from V and 0 bases from J, with 10 bases in between. The length of the CDR3 is 14 residues. The germline V gene encodes CDR1 SGHVS and CDR2 FQNEAQ. This CDR3 is CASSPGTMNTEAFF. CDR3 nucleotide sequence: TGTGCCAGCAGCCCCGGGACTATGAACACTGAAGCTTTCTTT.

This chain connects TRBV14 to TRBJ2-2, with 8 bases identical to TRBD1. The V gene's germline CDR1 is SGHDN and CDR2 FVKESK. V shed 1 base, J shed 4 bases, and the junction held 2 bases outside the gene matches. The CDR3 runs 15 residues. The CDR3 is CASSQGQGSTGELFF. The CDR3 nucleotides are TGTGCCAGCAGCCAAGGACAGGGGAGCACCGGGGAGCTGTTTTTT.

V and J are TRBV6-2 or TRBV6-3 and TRBJ2-5; D is perhaps TRBD1 (6 bases). CDR3 size: 13 residues. Germline V lookup: CDR1 MNHEY, CDR2 SVGEGT. V was shortened by 5 bases and J by 7 bases, with 14 bases between the two germline ends. The CDR3 sequence is CASSRDTPGTQYF. CDR3 DNA sequence: TGTGCCAGCAGTCGGGACACCCCGGGGACCCAGTACTTC.

This chain joins TRBV7-8 and TRBJ2-3, with D maybe TRBD1 (6 bases). The CDR3 is 14 residues long. Germline CDR1 reads SGHVS; CDR2 reads FQNEAQ. Trimming shortened V by 5 bases and J by 5 bases, and 14 bases separated the two germline ends. Here the CDR3 DNA reads TGTGCCAGCAGCCCAAACAGGGTTGGAGATACGCAGTATTTT. Its translation: CASSPNRVGDTQYF.

The rearrangement joins TRBV4-3 to TRBJ1-6, with D tentatively TRBD1 (6 bases). The CDR3 contains 17 residues. Looked up from germline, CDR1 is LGHNA and CDR2 is YSLEER. Trimming stripped 4 bases from V and 3 bases from J, with 16 bases between. The CDR3 sequence is CASSLFYRDNYNSPLHF. CDR3 DNA: TGCGCCAGCAGCCTCTTTTACCGGGACAACTATAATTCACCCCTCCACTTT.

The rearrangement uses TRBV5-4 and TRBJ2-5; TRBD2 matches 10 bases. CDR1 and CDR2 (germline): SGHNT, YYREEE (reference sequence). The CDR3 covers 15 residues. The V gene end was trimmed by 3 bases and the J gene end by 4 bases; junction bases not matched to a gene: 6. CDR3 nucleotide sequence: TGTGCCAGCAGCTCCCTAGCGGGGGAAAGAGAGACCCAGTACTTC. Its protein is CASSSLAGERETQYF. Combining the CDR3 with reference TRBV5-4 and TRBJ2-5 gives the whole variable domain ETGVTQSPTHLIKTRGQQVTLRCSSQSGHNTVSWYQQALGQGPQFIFQYYREEENGRGNFPPRFSGLQFPNYSSELNVNALELDDSALYLCASSSLAGERETQYFGPGTRLLVL.

This CDR3 reads CASSLRFAGGPGTDTQYF. The DNA for the CDR3 is TGTGCCAGCAGCTTAAGGTTTGCGGGGGGGCCGGGCACAGATACGCAGTATTTT. The chain employs TRBV11-3 and TRBJ2-3; TRBD2 matches 9 bases. CDR1 and CDR2 (germline): SGHNT, YENEEA. V lost 2 bases to trimming and J lost 1 base; unmatched junction nucleotides: 10. The CDR3 extends over 18 amino acids.

In its sample, this clone was seen many times. The chain combines TRBV19 with TRBJ1-5; a weak D match, TRBD1 (6 bases). Germline V lookup: CDR1 LNHDA, CDR2 SQIVND (reference sequence). The CDR3 length is 14 residues. The ends were cut back, 5 bases at V and 4 bases at J, with 12 bases in the middle. CDR3 loop: CASSLHRENQPQHF. CDR3 coding DNA: TGTGCCAGTAGTTTACACAGGGAGAATCAGCCCCAGCATTTT.

V gene TRBV27 combines with J gene TRBJ1-2, with a tentative D call TRBD1 (5 bases). This CDR3 has 13 amino acids. Trimming stripped 3 bases from V and 5 bases from J, with 10 bases between. Germline lookup yields CDR1 MNHEY and CDR2 SMNVEV (reference sequence). Here the CDR3 DNA reads TGTGCCAGCAGTTTGGGGGGGAGATATGGCTACACCTTC. Protein sequence: CASSLGGRYGYTF.

CDR3 loop: CASRTSGTDTQYF. The CDR3 DNA follows: TGTGCCAGCAGGACTAGCGGCACAGATACGCAGTATTTT. V and J are TRBV19 and TRBJ2-3; 9 positions agree with TRBD2. From germline, CDR1 is LNHDA and CDR2 SQIVND (reference sequence). This CDR3 is built from 13 residues. The V gene end was trimmed by 9 bases and the J gene end by 1 base; junction bases not matched to a gene: 2.

This chain joins TRBV30 and TRBJ2-1, with TRBD2 matching 7 bases. There are 17 residues in the CDR3. V lost 0 bases, J lost 7 bases, and 15 bases stayed unmatched. Germline V gene lookup returns CDR1 GTSNPN and CDR2 SVGIG (reference sequence). The CDR3 protein is CAWSVRLWSGEGNEQFF. CDR3 bases: TGTGCCTGGAGTGTACGTCTTTGGTCGGGGGAGGGGAATGAGCAGTTCTTC.

The chain joins TRBV23-1 to TRBJ2-3, with 7 nucleotides matching TRBD1. TRBV23-1 is an open reading frame whose function is uncertain. V shed 4 bases, J shed 1 base, and the junction held 2 bases outside the gene matches. The CDR3 loop spans 14 amino acids. The CDR3 bases are TGCGCCAGCAGTCCCGGACAGGGCACAGATACGCAGTATTTT. As protein: CASSPGQGTDTQYF.

The chain links TRBV7-2 to TRBJ2-7; the D gene is possibly TRBD2 (5 bases). The CDR3 extends over 13 amino acids. Per germline, CDR1 SGHTA and CDR2 FQGNSA. The V end lost 2 bases, the J end lost 6 bases, and 11 bases lay between the germline ends. CDR3 sequence (DNA): TGTGCCAGCAGCTTAAGCTACGAGGGCGAGCAGTACTTC. Translation: CASSLSYEGEQYF.

The J gene is TRBJ1-6, the V gene TRBV6-6; D gene uncertain. The V gene's germline CDR1 is MNHNY and CDR2 SVGAGI (reference sequence). The CDR3 sequence is 14 residues long. Between the trimmed V and J ends, which lost 6 bases and 7 bases, there was a span of 13 bases. CDR3 amino acids: CASRAAGYNSPLHF. CDR3 DNA sequence: TGTGCCAGCAGAGCCGCGGGTTACAATTCACCCCTCCACTTT.

Only a few counts were recorded for this clone. V and J are TRBV19 and TRBJ1-5; 12 bases fit TRBD1. Looked up from germline, CDR1 is LNHDA and CDR2 is SQIVND (reference sequence). V lost 7 bases, J lost 6 bases, and 10 bases stayed unmatched. The length of the CDR3 is 16 residues. The DNA of the CDR3 is TGTGCCAGTAACCAGGGACAGGGGGCCAACGGTCAGCCCCAGCATTTT. This translates into CASNQGQGANGQPQHF.